This is a list of T cell receptor beta chains from one sample in a study of CD8+ T cells in alopecia areata. Only in-frame clones appear in the TCRdb table, and some are missing; sequencing was by immunoSEQ multiplex PCR. This table holds 110,000 or so clones, roughly 68% found once. Source material: CD4+ T cells sorted from blood. These TCRs come from a human donor in good health. CDR3s include the opening cysteine and the closing phenylalanine or tryptophan. A D gene is named only where the DNA matches it firmly. Size is stated for part of the rows, as once, few or many counts, or as a class when the clone is expanded.

d_gene: TRBD1; abundance: -; v_gene: TRBV2; j_gene: TRBJ2-6; CDR3aa: CASSFRTGLLSGANVLTF; CDR3nt: TGTGCCAGCAGCTTTAGGACAGGGCTACTCTCGGGGGCCAACGTCCTGACTTTC
d_gene: -; abundance: -; v_gene: TRBV30; j_gene: TRBJ2-3; CDR3aa: CAWSFGIGDTQYF; CDR3nt: TGTGCCTGGAGTTTTGGGATTGGAGATACGCAGTATTTT
d_gene: TRBD1; abundance: -; v_gene: TRBV5-3; j_gene: TRBJ2-5; CDR3aa: CASSQLGTAQETQYF; CDR3nt: TGTGCCAGCAGCCAACTCGGGACAGCACAAGAGACCCAGTACTTC
d_gene: -; abundance: -; v_gene: TRBV7-7; j_gene: TRBJ2-5; CDR3aa: CASSPSLEAGALTQYF; CDR3nt: TGTGCCAGCAGCCCTAGCTTGGAGGCGGGCGCCCTGACCCAGTACTTC
d_gene: -; abundance: -; v_gene: TRBV2; j_gene: TRBJ1-6; CDR3aa: CASTGGAGSNSPLHF; CDR3nt: TGTGCCAGCACGGGGGGGGCAGGGAGCAATTCACCCCTCCACTTT
d_gene: -; abundance: few; v_gene: TRBV4-1; j_gene: TRBJ1-3; CDR3aa: CASSQAAASGNTIYF; CDR3nt: TGCGCCAGCAGCCAAGCGGCAGCATCTGGAAACACCATATATTTT
d_gene: -; abundance: -; v_gene: TRBV7-9; j_gene: TRBJ2-3; CDR3aa: CASSSGPAGTPLPDTQYF; CDR3nt: TGTGCCAGCAGCTCAGGCCCCGCCGGGACCCCCCTGCCGGATACGCAGTATTTT
d_gene: -; abundance: -; v_gene: TRBV5-6; j_gene: TRBJ2-7; CDR3aa: CASSWGYEQYF; CDR3nt: TGTGCCAGCAGCTGGGGTTACGAGCAGTACTTC
d_gene: -; abundance: -; v_gene: TRBV29-1; j_gene: TRBJ2-5; CDR3aa: CSVESRGGTQYF; CDR3nt: TGCAGCGTTGAATCCAGGGGTGGGACCCAGTACTTC
d_gene: TRBD1; abundance: once; v_gene: TRBV28; j_gene: TRBJ1-5; CDR3aa: CASSLTGTRQPQHF; CDR3nt: TGTGCCAGCAGTTTGACAGGGACGAGGCAGCCCCAGCATTTT
d_gene: -; abundance: -; v_gene: TRBV29-1; j_gene: TRBJ1-5; CDR3aa: CSVALGGANQPQHF; CDR3nt: TGCAGCGTTGCCCTCGGAGGGGCGAATCAGCCCCAGCATTTT
d_gene: -; abundance: -; v_gene: TRBV30; j_gene: TRBJ2-5; CDR3aa: CAWSTGLQETQYF; CDR3nt: TGTGCCTGGAGTACCGGCCTCCAAGAGACCCAGTACTTC
d_gene: -; abundance: many; v_gene: TRBV25-1; j_gene: TRBJ2-1; CDR3aa: CASSDGGNEQFF; CDR3nt: TGTGCCAGCAGTGACGGGGGTAATGAGCAGTTCTTC
d_gene: -; abundance: -; v_gene: TRBV4-1; j_gene: TRBJ2-3; CDR3aa: CASRRSDSTDTQYF; CDR3nt: TGCGCCAGCAGACGAAGCGATAGCACAGATACGCAGTATTTT
d_gene: TRBD1; abundance: -; v_gene: TRBV2; j_gene: TRBJ2-3; CDR3aa: CASRGQGYDTQYF; CDR3nt: TGTGCCAGTCGGGGACAGGGGTATGATACGCAGTATTTT
d_gene: -; abundance: -; v_gene: TRBV5-4; j_gene: TRBJ1-2; CDR3aa: CASSLDLFLGYTF; CDR3nt: TGTGCCAGCAGTTTAGACCTTTTTCTTGGCTACACCTTC
d_gene: -; abundance: -; v_gene: TRBV5-6; j_gene: TRBJ1-5; CDR3aa: CASSSQALNQPQHF; CDR3nt: TGTGCCAGCAGCTCCCAGGCCCTCAATCAGCCCCAGCATTTT
d_gene: -; abundance: -; v_gene: TRBV2; j_gene: TRBJ2-5; CDR3aa: CASRRGLSETQYF; CDR3nt: TGTGCCAGCAGAAGGGGTTTGTCGGAGACCCAGTACTTC
d_gene: TRBD1; abundance: -; v_gene: TRBV4-2; j_gene: TRBJ1-2; CDR3aa: CASSQGTTGGELGYTF; CDR3nt: TGTGCCAGCAGCCAAGGTACGACAGGGGGAGAACTTGGCTACACCTTC
d_gene: TRBD1; abundance: -; v_gene: TRBV25-1; j_gene: TRBJ2-7; CDR3aa: CASSKTGQFYEQYF; CDR3nt: TGTGCCAGCAGCAAAACGGGACAGTTCTACGAGCAGTACTTC
d_gene: -; abundance: -; v_gene: TRBV30; j_gene: TRBJ2-3; CDR3aa: CAWSVDWTQYF; CDR3nt: TGTGCCTGGAGTGTAGACTGGACGCAGTATTTT
d_gene: -; abundance: -; v_gene: TRBV5-6; j_gene: TRBJ2-7; CDR3aa: CASSLDQQFYYEQYF; CDR3nt: TGTGCCAGCAGCTTGGATCAACAGTTTTACTACGAGCAGTACTTC
d_gene: -; abundance: -; v_gene: TRBV29-1; j_gene: TRBJ1-2; CDR3aa: CSVEPRGAGLGYTF; CDR3nt: TGCAGCGTTGAACCCCGGGGGGCAGGGCTCGGCTACACCTTC
d_gene: -; abundance: -; v_gene: TRBV7-9; j_gene: TRBJ1-6; CDR3aa: CASSGGTGNSPLHF; CDR3nt: TGTGCCAGCAGTGGGGGGACGGGGAATTCACCCCTCCACTTT
d_gene: -; abundance: few; v_gene: TRBV9; j_gene: TRBJ1-3; CDR3aa: CASSVRGSGNTIYF; CDR3nt: TGTGCCAGCAGCGTACGGGGATCTGGAAACACCATATATTTT
d_gene: -; abundance: -; v_gene: TRBV11-2; j_gene: TRBJ2-7; CDR3aa: CASSAMFSGYEQYF; CDR3nt: TGTGCCAGCAGCGCGATGTTCTCGGGATACGAGCAGTACTTC
d_gene: -; abundance: -; v_gene: TRBV20-1; j_gene: TRBJ2-5; CDR3aa: CSAGEETQYF; CDR3nt: TGCAGTGCTGGCGAGGAGACCCAGTACTTC
d_gene: -; abundance: few; v_gene: TRBV30; j_gene: TRBJ2-4; CDR3aa: CAWTGQLAKNIQYF; CDR3nt: TGTGCCTGGACGGGCCAACTAGCCAAAAACATTCAGTACTTC
d_gene: -; abundance: once; v_gene: TRBV19; j_gene: TRBJ1-1; CDR3aa: CASRDTEAFF; CDR3nt: TGTGCCAGTAGGGACACTGAAGCTTTCTTT
d_gene: TRBD1; abundance: many; v_gene: TRBV5-8; j_gene: TRBJ1-2; CDR3aa: CASRGDRGRDGYTF; CDR3nt: TGTGCCAGCAGGGGCGACAGGGGGCGAGATGGCTACACCTTC
d_gene: TRBD1; abundance: -; v_gene: TRBV29-1; j_gene: TRBJ1-2; CDR3aa: CSVDRDGGYTF; CDR3nt: TGCAGCGTGGACAGGGACGGAGGCTACACCTTC
d_gene: -; abundance: -; v_gene: TRBV7-3; j_gene: TRBJ1-6; CDR3aa: CASSENWGSPLHF; CDR3nt: TGTGCCAGCAGCGAAAACTGGGGTTCACCCCTCCACTTT
d_gene: TRBD2; abundance: few; v_gene: TRBV4-1; j_gene: TRBJ2-7; CDR3aa: CASSSGTSGSYEQYF; CDR3nt: TGCGCCAGCAGCTCCGGGACTAGCGGTTCCTACGAGCAGTACTTC
d_gene: -; abundance: -; v_gene: TRBV30; j_gene: TRBJ2-2; CDR3aa: CAWSVLRAGELFF; CDR3nt: -
d_gene: TRBD1; abundance: -; v_gene: TRBV29-1; j_gene: TRBJ1-2; CDR3aa: CSLRTGSYGYTF; CDR3nt: TGCAGCTTAAGGACAGGGTCCTATGGCTACACCTTC
d_gene: TRBD1; abundance: -; v_gene: TRBV5-1; j_gene: TRBJ2-2; CDR3aa: CASSLGQGNTGELFF; CDR3nt: TGCGCCAGCAGCTTGGGACAGGGGAACACCGGGGAGCTGTTTTTT
d_gene: -; abundance: -; v_gene: TRBV30; j_gene: TRBJ1-3; CDR3aa: CAWSAGRSGNTIYF; CDR3nt: TGTGCCTGGAGTGCGGGGAGGTCTGGAAACACCATATATTTT
d_gene: TRBD2; abundance: -; v_gene: TRBV4-1; j_gene: TRBJ2-7; CDR3aa: CASSQDLAGGLYEQYF; CDR3nt: TGCGCCAGCAGCCAGGACCTAGCGGGGGGACTGTACGAGCAGTACTTC
d_gene: -; abundance: -; v_gene: TRBV7-2; j_gene: TRBJ2-6; CDR3aa: CASSPPGLRYSGANVLTF; CDR3nt: TGTGCCAGCAGCCCTCCGGGACTGCGCTACTCTGGGGCCAACGTCCTGACTTTC
d_gene: -; abundance: few; v_gene: TRBV29-1; j_gene: TRBJ1-2; CDR3aa: CSDKFLGDGYTF; CDR3nt: TGCAGCGATAAGTTTCTGGGGGATGGCTACACCTTC
d_gene: TRBD1; abundance: -; v_gene: TRBV4-1; j_gene: TRBJ2-5; CDR3aa: CASSHPGQRETQYF; CDR3nt: TGCGCCAGCAGCCATCCGGGACAGAGAGAGACCCAGTACTTC
d_gene: -; abundance: -; v_gene: TRBV7-9; j_gene: TRBJ2-3; CDR3aa: CASSPGTGTDTQYF; CDR3nt: TGTGCCAGCAGTCCCGGGACCGGCACAGATACGCAGTATTTT
d_gene: TRBD2; abundance: -; v_gene: TRBV11-2; j_gene: TRBJ2-1; CDR3aa: CASSLVGLAASYNEQFF; CDR3nt: TGTGCCAGCAGCTTAGTTGGTCTAGCGGCATCCTACAATGAGCAGTTCTTC
d_gene: -; abundance: -; v_gene: TRBV5-1; j_gene: TRBJ1-1; CDR3aa: CASSQGNTYTEAFF; CDR3nt: TGCGCCAGCAGCCAGGGGAACACCTACACTGAAGCTTTCTTT
d_gene: -; abundance: -; v_gene: TRBV27; j_gene: TRBJ1-4; CDR3aa: CASSQTPGRSEKLFF; CDR3nt: TGTGCCAGCAGTCAGACCCCGGGACGTAGCGAAAAACTGTTTTTT
d_gene: -; abundance: few; v_gene: TRBV29-1; j_gene: TRBJ2-1; CDR3aa: CSVETARMPQFF; CDR3nt: TGCAGCGTTGAAACGGCCCGGATGCCGCAGTTCTTC
d_gene: -; abundance: -; v_gene: TRBV5-1; j_gene: TRBJ1-5; CDR3aa: CASSFEGNQPQHF; CDR3nt: TGCGCCAGCAGCTTCGAGGGGAATCAGCCCCAGCATTTT
d_gene: TRBD1; abundance: -; v_gene: TRBV5-4; j_gene: TRBJ2-2; CDR3aa: CASSVLPGGDTGELFF; CDR3nt: TGTGCCAGCAGCGTATTACCAGGGGGCGACACCGGGGAGCTGTTTTTT
d_gene: -; abundance: few; v_gene: TRBV30; j_gene: TRBJ2-3; CDR3aa: CAWSPRRGSTDTQYF; CDR3nt: TGTGCCTGGAGTCCCCGGAGGGGGTCCACAGATACGCAGTATTTT
d_gene: -; abundance: once; v_gene: TRBV2; j_gene: TRBJ1-4; CDR3aa: CASSGAGKEKLFF; CDR3nt: TGTGCCAGCAGCGGGGCGGGGAAAGAAAAACTGTTTTTT
d_gene: -; abundance: -; v_gene: TRBV5-1; j_gene: TRBJ2-2; CDR3aa: CASSLLAESTGELFF; CDR3nt: TGCGCCAGCAGCTTGTTGGCAGAATCCACCGGGGAGCTGTTTTTT
d_gene: TRBD1; abundance: once; v_gene: TRBV25-1; j_gene: TRBJ1-1; CDR3aa: CASRDRGPLSEAFF; CDR3nt: TGTGCCAGCAGGGACAGGGGGCCCCTCTCTGAAGCTTTCTTT
d_gene: -; abundance: medium-sized; v_gene: TRBV19; j_gene: TRBJ1-2; CDR3aa: CATAAVEGYTF; CDR3nt: TGTGCCACCGCGGCGGTAGAGGGCTACACCTTC